This paragraph reports one TCR beta chain. Its antigen remains undetermined. No qualities accompany the bases; no much larger clone lies one base away. The data were obtained in a study of CD8 T cells in ankylosing spondylitis (dated by TCRdb to the late 2010s). Turning to the overall study: To find TCR variants linked to disease, the study profiled T cell receptor beta repertoires in ankylosing spondylitis patients and healthy donors. The full study cohort comprised about 25 ankylosing spondylitis patients and over a hundred healthy donors. Peripheral blood was sampled, and synovial fluid was also collected from ankylosing spondylitis patients. The study at large found these results: The disease-linked clones were reported as significantly enriched in matched synovial fluid samples from ankylosing spondylitis patients. The disease-linked clones showed a CD8+ phenotype and occurred at relatively low frequencies in peripheral blood. A TCR beta motif of eight highly homologous amino acid variants appeared characteristic of blood from ankylosing spondylitis patients. Some motif variants were previously reported in synovial fluid and blood of reactive arthritis patients, suggesting common disease-initiation mechanisms.

Reads for this sample came from an Illumina HiSeq 2500. Quantitative 5'-RACE with molecular barcodes was used to prepare TCR beta libraries. The authors processed their data as follows. A new computational method based on a probabilistic model of VDJ rearrangement was used to identify disease-linked TCR variants. TCRdb reprocessed the public reads (quality trimming at Q25 with fastp, clone calling with MiXCR) and kept in-frame beta chains. One record per CDR3 amino acid sequence lists the most common genes and DNA. The V and J calls come from TCRdb's annotation, not from the publication. This sample has a few hundred thousand distinct CDR3 sequences in its table, and roughly 13% of those were observed once. The top ten constitute over 6.5% of the sample. Taken from the germline V gene (reference sequence), the CDR1 and CDR2 loops are DFQATT and SNEGSKA. The CDR3 runs 15 residues from the cysteine to the phenylalanine. Only the CDR3 DNA is retained, 45 bases long and in frame from the first base.

Specimen: blood, either unsorted or a sorted T cell fraction (not recorded which). The TCR sequence derives from a male donor with ankylosing spondylitis. Recombination joined TRBV20-1 with TRBJ2-3; the D gene is unclear. The CDR3 reads CSVRVLLDPSDTQYF. The DNA sequence follows: TGCAGCGTTAGGGTTCTCCTAGATCCATCAGATACGCAGTATTTT.